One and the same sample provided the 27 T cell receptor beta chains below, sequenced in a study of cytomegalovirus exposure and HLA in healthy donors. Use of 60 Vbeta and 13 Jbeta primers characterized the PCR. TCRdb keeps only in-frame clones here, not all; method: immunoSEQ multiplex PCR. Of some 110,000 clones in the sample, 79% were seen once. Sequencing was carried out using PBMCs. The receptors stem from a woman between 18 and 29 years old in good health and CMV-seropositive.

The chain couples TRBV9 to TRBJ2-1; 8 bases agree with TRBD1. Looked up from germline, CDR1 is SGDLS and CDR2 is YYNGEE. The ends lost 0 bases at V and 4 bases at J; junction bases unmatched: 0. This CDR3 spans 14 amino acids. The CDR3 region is CASSVGDRYNEQFF. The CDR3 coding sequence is TGTGCCAGCAGCGTAGGGGACAGGTACAATGAGCAGTTCTTC. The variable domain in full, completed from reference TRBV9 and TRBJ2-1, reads DSGVTQTPKHLITATGQRVTLRCSPRSGDLSVYWYQQSLDQGLQFLIQYYNGEERAKGNILERFSAQQFPDLHSELNLSSLELGDSALYFCASSVGDRYNEQFFGPGTRLTVL.

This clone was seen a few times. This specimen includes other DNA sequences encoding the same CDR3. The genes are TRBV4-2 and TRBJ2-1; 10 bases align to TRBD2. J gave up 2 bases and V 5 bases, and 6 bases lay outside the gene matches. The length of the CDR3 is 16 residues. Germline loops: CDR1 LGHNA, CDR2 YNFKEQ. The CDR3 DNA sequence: TGTGCCAGCAGCGGAGGACTAGCGGAGGCCTACAATGAGCAGTTCTTC. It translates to CASSGGLAEAYNEQFF.

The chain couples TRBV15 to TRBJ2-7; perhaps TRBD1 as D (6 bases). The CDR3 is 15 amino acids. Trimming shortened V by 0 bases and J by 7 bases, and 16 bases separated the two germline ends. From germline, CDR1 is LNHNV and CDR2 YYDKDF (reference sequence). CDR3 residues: CATSRERRGLVEQYF. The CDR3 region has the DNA TGTGCCACCAGCAGAGAAAGAAGGGGGTTGGTGGAGCAGTACTTC.

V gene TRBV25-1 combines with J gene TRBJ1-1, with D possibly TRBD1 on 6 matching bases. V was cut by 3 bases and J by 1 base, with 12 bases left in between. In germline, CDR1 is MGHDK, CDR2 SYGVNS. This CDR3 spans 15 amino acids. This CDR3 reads CASSDEGGENTEAFF. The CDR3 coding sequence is TGTGCCAGCAGTGACGAGGGGGGGGAGAACACTGAAGCTTTCTTT.

This CDR3 reads CASSLQADYGYTF. As DNA, the CDR3 is TGTGCCAGCAGCTTACAGGCGGACTATGGCTACACCTTC. The gene calls are TRBV5-6 and TRBJ1-2, with a possible D match to TRBD1 (5 bases). Trimming left V 2 bases short and J 3 bases short, with 8 bases between. Germline CDR1 SGHDT, CDR2 YYEEEE. This CDR3 spans 13 amino acids.

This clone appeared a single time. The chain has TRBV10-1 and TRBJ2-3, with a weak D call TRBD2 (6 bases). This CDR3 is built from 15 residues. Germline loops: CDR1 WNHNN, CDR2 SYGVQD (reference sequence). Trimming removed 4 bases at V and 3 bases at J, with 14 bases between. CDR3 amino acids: CASSAGSGGTDTQYF. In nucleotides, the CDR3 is TGCGCCAGCAGTGCCGGGAGCGGCGGGACAGATACGCAGTATTTT.

Written as DNA, the CDR3 is TGTGCCAGCAGCCTGGGACTAGCGCCCCAAGAGACCCAGTACTTC. Translating it yields CASSLGLAPQETQYF. This chain links TRBV7-9 with TRBJ2-5; 10 bases line up with TRBD2. The CDR3 extends over 15 amino acids. Germline V gene lookup returns CDR1 SEHNR and CDR2 FQNEAQ (reference sequence). V dropped 5 bases and J dropped 1; count of bases not matched to a gene: 4. Together with reference TRBV7-9 and TRBJ2-5, the CDR3 gives the full variable domain: DTGVSQNPRHKITKRGQNVTFRCDPISEHNRLYWYRQTLGQGPEFLTYFQNEAQLEKSRLLSDRFSAERPKGSFSTLEIQRTEQGDSAMYLCASSLGLAPQETQYFGPGTRLLVL.

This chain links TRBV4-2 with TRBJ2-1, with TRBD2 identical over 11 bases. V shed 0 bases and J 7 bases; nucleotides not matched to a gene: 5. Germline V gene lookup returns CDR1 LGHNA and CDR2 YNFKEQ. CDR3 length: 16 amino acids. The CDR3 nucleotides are TGTGCCAGCAGCCAAGATCGACGACTAGCGGGGAATGAGCAGTTCTTC. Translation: CASSQDRRLAGNEQFF.

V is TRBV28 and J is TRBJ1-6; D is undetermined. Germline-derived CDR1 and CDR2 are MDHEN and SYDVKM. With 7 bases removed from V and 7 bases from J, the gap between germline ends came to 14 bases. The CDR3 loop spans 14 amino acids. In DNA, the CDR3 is TGTGCCAGCACCCACCGGGTCCGCAATTCACCCCTCCACTTT. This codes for CASTHRVRNSPLHF.

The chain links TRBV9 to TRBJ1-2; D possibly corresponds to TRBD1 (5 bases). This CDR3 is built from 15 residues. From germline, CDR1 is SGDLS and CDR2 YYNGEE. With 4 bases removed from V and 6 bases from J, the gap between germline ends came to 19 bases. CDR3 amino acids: CASSPRLVGGDGYTF. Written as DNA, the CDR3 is TGTGCCAGCAGCCCACGACTCGTTGGAGGGGATGGCTACACCTTC.

The CDR3 bases are TGTGCCAGCAGTGAACTGGACAGGGATAAGTTCTTC. Translating it yields CASSELDRDKFF. This chain connects TRBV6-1 to TRBJ2-1, with 8 bases identical to TRBD1. Germline trimming cut 2 bases from V and 14 bases from J; bases unmatched to any gene: 5. Germline-derived CDR1 and CDR2 are MNHNS and SASEGT. CDR3 size: 12 residues.

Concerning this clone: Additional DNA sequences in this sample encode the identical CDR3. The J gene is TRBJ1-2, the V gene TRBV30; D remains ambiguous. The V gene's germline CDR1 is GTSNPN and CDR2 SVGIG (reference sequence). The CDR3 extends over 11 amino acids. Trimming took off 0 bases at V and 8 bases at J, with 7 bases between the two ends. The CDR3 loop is CAWSVSRGYTF. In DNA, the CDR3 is TGTGCCTGGAGTGTGTCTAGGGGCTACACCTTC.

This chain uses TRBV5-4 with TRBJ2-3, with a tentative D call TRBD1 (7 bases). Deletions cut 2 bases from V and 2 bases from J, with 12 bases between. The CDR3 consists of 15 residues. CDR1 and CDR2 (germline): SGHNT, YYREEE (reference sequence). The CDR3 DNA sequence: TGTGCCAGCAGCTTCGGCGGGACAGTCACAGATACGCAGTATTTT. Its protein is CASSFGGTVTDTQYF.

The CDR3 is CASSSTSGPYNEQFF. CDR3 DNA sequence: TGTGCCAGCAGCTCGACTAGCGGGCCTTACAATGAGCAGTTCTTC. The chain is built from TRBV7-3 and TRBJ2-1, with TRBD2 identical over 10 bases. The germline CDR1 and CDR2 sequences are SGHTA and FQGTGA. The V gene end was trimmed by 4 bases and the J gene end by 4 bases; junction bases not matched to a gene: 4. The CDR3 runs 15 residues.

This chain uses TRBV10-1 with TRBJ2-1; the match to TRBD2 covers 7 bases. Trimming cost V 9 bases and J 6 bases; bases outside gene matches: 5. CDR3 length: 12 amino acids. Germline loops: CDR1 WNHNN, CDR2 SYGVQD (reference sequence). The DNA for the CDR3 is TGCGCCAGTTCTTCTAGCGGCAATGAGCAGTTCTTC. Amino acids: CASSSSGNEQFF.

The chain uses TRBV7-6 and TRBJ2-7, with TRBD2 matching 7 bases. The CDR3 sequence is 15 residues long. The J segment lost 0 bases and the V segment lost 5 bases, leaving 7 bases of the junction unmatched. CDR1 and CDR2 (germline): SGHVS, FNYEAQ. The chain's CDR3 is CASSPGGPLSYEQYF. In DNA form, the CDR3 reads TGTGCCAGCAGCCCGGGGGGACCCCTCTCCTACGAGCAGTACTTC.

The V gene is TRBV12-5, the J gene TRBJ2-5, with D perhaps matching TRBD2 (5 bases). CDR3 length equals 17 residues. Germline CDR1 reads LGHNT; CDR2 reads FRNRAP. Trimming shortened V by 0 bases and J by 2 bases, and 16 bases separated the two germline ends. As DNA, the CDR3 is TGTGCTAGTGGTTTGGTCACCACTAATGAGCGGCAAGAGACCCAGTACTTC. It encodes CASGLVTTNERQETQYF.

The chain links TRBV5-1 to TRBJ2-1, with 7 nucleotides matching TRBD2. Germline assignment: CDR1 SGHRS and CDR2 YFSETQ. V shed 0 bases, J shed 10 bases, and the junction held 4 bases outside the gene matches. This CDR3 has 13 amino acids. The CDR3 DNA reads TGCGCCAGCAGCTTGGGGGAGGGCACCGAGCAGTTCTTC. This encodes CASSLGEGTEQFF.

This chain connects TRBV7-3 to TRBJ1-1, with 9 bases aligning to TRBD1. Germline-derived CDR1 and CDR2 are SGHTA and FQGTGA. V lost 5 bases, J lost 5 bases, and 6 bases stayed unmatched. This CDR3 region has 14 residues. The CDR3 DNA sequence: TGTGCCAGCAGCCCGGGACAGGGTGGAACTGAAGCTTTCTTT. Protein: CASSPGQGGTEAFF.

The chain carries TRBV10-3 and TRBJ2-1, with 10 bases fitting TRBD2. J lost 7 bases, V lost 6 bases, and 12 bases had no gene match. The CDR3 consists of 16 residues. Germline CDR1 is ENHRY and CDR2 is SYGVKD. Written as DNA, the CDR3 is TGTGCCATCAGCGGGACCGGACTAGCGGAAGTGAATGAGCAGTTCTTC. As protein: CAISGTGLAEVNEQFF.

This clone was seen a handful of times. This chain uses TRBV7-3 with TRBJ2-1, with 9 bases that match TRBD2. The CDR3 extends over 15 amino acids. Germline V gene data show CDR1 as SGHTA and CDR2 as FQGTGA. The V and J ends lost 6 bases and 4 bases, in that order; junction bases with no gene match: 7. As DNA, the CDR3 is TGTGCCAGCAGGCTTAGCGGGGGCTATTACAATGAGCAGTTCTTC. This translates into CASRLSGGYYNEQFF.

CDR3 loop: CSVETRPGLAGSVLFF. In DNA form, the CDR3 reads TGCAGCGTTGAAACGAGGCCGGGACTAGCGGGCTCAGTTCTGTTCTTC. The V and J genes are TRBV29-1 and TRBJ2-1, with 12 bases aligning to TRBD2. Germline-derived CDR1 and CDR2 are SQVTM and ANQGSEA. The CDR3 consists of 16 residues. V gave up 2 bases and J gave up 15 bases; unmatched junction bases: 17.

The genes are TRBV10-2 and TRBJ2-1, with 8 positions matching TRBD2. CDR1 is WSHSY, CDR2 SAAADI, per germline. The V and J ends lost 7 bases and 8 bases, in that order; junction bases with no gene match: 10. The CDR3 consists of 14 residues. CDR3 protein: CASTAGRAFDEQFF. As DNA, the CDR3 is TGCGCCAGCACTGCCGGGAGGGCTTTCGATGAGCAGTTCTTC.

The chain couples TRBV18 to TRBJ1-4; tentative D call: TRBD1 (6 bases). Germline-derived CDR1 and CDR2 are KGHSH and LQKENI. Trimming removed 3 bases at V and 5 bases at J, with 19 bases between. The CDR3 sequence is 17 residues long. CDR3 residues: CASSPLTPGHLNEKLFF. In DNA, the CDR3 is TGTGCCAGCTCACCTCTAACACCGGGACACCTAAATGAAAAACTGTTTTTT.

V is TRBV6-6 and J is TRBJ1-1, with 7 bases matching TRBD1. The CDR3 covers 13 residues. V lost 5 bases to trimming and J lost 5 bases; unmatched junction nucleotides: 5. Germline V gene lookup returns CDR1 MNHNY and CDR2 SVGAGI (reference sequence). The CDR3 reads CASSRGTETEAFF. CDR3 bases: TGTGCCAGCAGTCGAGGGACAGAGACTGAAGCTTTCTTT.

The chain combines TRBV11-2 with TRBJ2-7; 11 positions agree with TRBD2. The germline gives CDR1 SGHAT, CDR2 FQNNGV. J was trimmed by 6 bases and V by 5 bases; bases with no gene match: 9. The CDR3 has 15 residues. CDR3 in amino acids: CASSLQGLAEPEQYF. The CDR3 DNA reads TGTGCCAGCAGCCTCCAGGGACTAGCGGAGCCCGAGCAGTACTTC.

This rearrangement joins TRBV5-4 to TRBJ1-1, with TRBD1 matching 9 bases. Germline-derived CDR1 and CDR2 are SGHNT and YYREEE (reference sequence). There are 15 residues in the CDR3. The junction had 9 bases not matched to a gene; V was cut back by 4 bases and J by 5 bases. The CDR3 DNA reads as TGTGCCAGCAGCCCATCCGGGACAGGGAGGACTGAAGCTTTCTTT. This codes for CASSPSGTGRTEAFF.